Listed below are T cell receptor beta chains from one sample, sequenced in a study of cytomegalovirus exposure and HLA in healthy donors. The method was immunoSEQ multiplex PCR; TCRdb's version includes in-frame clones alone and lacks a portion of them. The table has fewer than 150,000 clones, around 86% seen once. The specimen sequenced was PBMCs. Source of these receptors: a female donor in good health and CMV-seronegative. CDR3s include the opening cysteine and the closing phenylalanine or tryptophan. Each record gives: clone size, J gene, D gene, V gene, CDR3 protein, CDR3 DNA. A D gene is named only where the DNA matches it firmly. Size values are once, few and many counts, or a class for expanded clones, and some rows have none.

size: -
J: TRBJ2-3
D: -
V: TRBV27
CDR3: CASSPYGEAQYF
DNA: TGTGCCAGCAGTCCCTATGGGGAGGCGCAGTATTTT

size: -
J: TRBJ2-7
D: TRBD1
V: TRBV7-9
CDR3: CASSLGRGDSLPYEQYF
DNA: TGTGCCAGCAGCTTAGGCCGAGGGGACAGTCTTCCCTACGAGCAGTACTTC

size: -
J: TRBJ2-3
D: TRBD2
V: TRBV10-3
CDR3: CATGLAGPDTQYF
DNA: TGTGCCACCGGACTAGCGGGGCCAGATACGCAGTATTTT

size: -
J: TRBJ1-2
D: -
V: TRBV28
CDR3: CASSLRVEGYGYTF
DNA: TGTGCCAGCTCTTTGAGGGTAGAGGGCTATGGCTACACCTTC

size: -
J: TRBJ1-5
D: -
V: TRBV19
CDR3: CASSIGQLNQPQHF
DNA: TGTGCCAGTAGTATCGGACAGCTCAATCAGCCCCAGCATTTT

size: few
J: TRBJ2-1
D: TRBD2
V: TRBV6-5
CDR3: CASSSQLAGDYNEQFF
DNA: TGTGCCAGCAGTTCCCAGCTAGCGGGAGACTACAATGAGCAGTTCTTC

size: -
J: TRBJ1-1
D: -
V: TRBV5-1
CDR3: CASSLQSGGNTEAFF
DNA: TGCGCCAGCAGCTTGCAAAGCGGCGGGAACACTGAAGCTTTCTTT

size: -
J: TRBJ2-1
D: -
V: TRBV27
CDR3: CASSPTGTPNNEQFF
DNA: TGTGCCAGCAGTCCCACCGGGACTCCAAACAATGAGCAGTTCTTC

size: -
J: TRBJ2-3
D: TRBD1
V: TRBV9
CDR3: CASSVGDRDVDTQYF
DNA: TGTGCCAGCAGCGTAGGAGACAGGGATGTAGATACGCAGTATTTT

size: -
J: TRBJ2-7
D: -
V: TRBV6-1
CDR3: CASSVQGEGEQYF
DNA: TGTGCCAGCAGTGTACAGGGAGAGGGCGAGCAGTACTTC

size: once
J: TRBJ2-1
D: -
V: TRBV9
CDR3: CASSVTGILGNEQFF
DNA: TGTGCCAGCAGCGTAACAGGGATCTTGGGGAATGAGCAGTTCTTC

size: -
J: TRBJ1-2
D: TRBD1
V: TRBV14
CDR3: CASSYGTDYGYTF
DNA: TGTGCCAGCAGCTACGGGACAGACTATGGCTACACCTTC

size: few
J: TRBJ2-3
D: -
V: TRBV18
CDR3: CASSPGSTDTQYF
DNA: TGTGCCAGCTCACCAGGTAGTACAGATACGCAGTATTTT

size: -
J: TRBJ1-3
D: -
V: TRBV5-6
CDR3: CASSRPTNSGNTIYF
DNA: TGTGCCAGCAGCCGACCGACTAACTCTGGAAACACCATATATTTT

size: -
J: TRBJ2-3
D: -
V: TRBV6-1
CDR3: CASRGHSTDTQYF
DNA: TGTGCCAGCAGGGGACATAGCACAGATACGCAGTATTTT

size: few
J: TRBJ1-1
D: -
V: TRBV5-1
CDR3: CASSFQAENTEAFF
DNA: TGCGCCAGCAGCTTTCAGGCCGAGAACACTGAAGCTTTCTTT

size: -
J: TRBJ2-5
D: -
V: TRBV19
CDR3: CASSIWTDYQETQYF
DNA: TGTGCCAGTAGTATTTGGACAGACTACCAAGAGACCCAGTACTTC

size: -
J: TRBJ2-1
D: -
V: TRBV6-5
CDR3: CASSYGDEQFF
DNA: TGTGCCAGCAGTTACGGAGATGAGCAGTTCTTC

size: -
J: TRBJ2-1
D: TRBD2
V: TRBV12-5
CDR3: CASGPTPSAAGGTYNEQFF
DNA: TGTGCTAGTGGCCCCACCCCGAGCGCAGCGGGAGGAACCTACAATGAGCAGTTCTTC

size: -
J: TRBJ1-2
D: TRBD1
V: TRBV12-5
CDR3: CASGFDTGEGYTF
DNA: TGTGCTAGTGGATTCGACACAGGGGAAGGCTACACCTTC

size: few
J: TRBJ2-1
D: TRBD2
V: TRBV6-5
CDR3: CASSSQLAGDYNEQFF
DNA: TGTGCCAGCAGTTCTCAACTAGCGGGGGACTACAATGAGCAGTTCTTC

size: -
J: TRBJ2-7
D: -
V: TRBV27
CDR3: CASSLAGNEQYF
DNA: TGTGCCAGCAGTTTGGCGGGAAACGAGCAGTACTTC

size: -
J: TRBJ2-7
D: TRBD2
V: TRBV9
CDR3: CASSEGSGRAYEQYF
DNA: TGTGCCAGCAGCGAAGGTAGCGGGAGGGCCTACGAGCAGTACTTC

size: -
J: TRBJ2-3
D: -
V: TRBV9
CDR3: CASSEQRVSTDTQYF
DNA: TGTGCCAGCAGCGAGCAGCGGGTAAGCACAGATACGCAGTATTTT

size: -
J: TRBJ2-7
D: -
V: TRBV4-2
CDR3: CASSQEVSGYEQYF
DNA: TGTGCCAGCAGCCAAGAAGTTAGCGGTTACGAGCAGTACTTC

size: -
J: TRBJ2-7
D: -
V: TRBV7-9
CDR3: CASSLAESGEQYF
DNA: TGTGCCAGCAGCTTAGCCGAATCGGGAGAGCAGTACTTC

size: -
J: TRBJ2-1
D: -
V: TRBV6-1
CDR3: CASSEDGRTYNEQFF
DNA: TGTGCCAGCAGTGAAGACGGGAGAACCTACAATGAGCAGTTCTTC

size: -
J: TRBJ2-1
D: TRBD1
V: TRBV10-1
CDR3: CASSGNRGRVGEQFF
DNA: TGCGCCAGCAGTGGGAACAGGGGGCGCGTAGGTGAGCAGTTCTTC

size: -
J: TRBJ1-1
D: -
V: TRBV18
CDR3: CASSPQPVNTEAFF
DNA: TGTGCCAGCTCACCACAGCCCGTGAACACTGAAGCTTTCTTT

size: -
J: TRBJ1-5
D: TRBD1
V: TRBV7-8
CDR3: CASSEQQGEGSNQPQHF
DNA: TGTGCCAGCAGCGAACAACAGGGGGAAGGGAGCAATCAGCCCCAGCATTTT

size: once
J: TRBJ2-2
D: TRBD1
V: TRBV28
CDR3: CASHDRGTWVTGELFF
DNA: TGTGCCAGCCATGACAGGGGCACCTGGGTCACCGGGGAGCTGTTTTTT

size: -
J: TRBJ2-5
D: -
V: TRBV27
CDR3: CASSLGTSWGETQYF
DNA: TGTGCCAGCAGTTTGGGAACTAGCTGGGGGGAGACCCAGTACTTC

size: -
J: TRBJ1-1
D: -
V: TRBV28
CDR3: CASSSYRVPLVDTEAFF
DNA: TGTGCCAGCAGTTCCTACAGGGTTCCTCTGGTGGACACTGAAGCTTTCTTT

size: -
J: TRBJ2-1
D: TRBD1
V: TRBV27
CDR3: CASSPNGQGSDEQFF
DNA: TGTGCCAGCAGTCCGAACGGACAGGGGTCCGATGAGCAGTTCTTC

size: -
J: TRBJ1-3
D: -
V: TRBV6-1
CDR3: CASSEYRISGNTIYF
DNA: TGTGCCAGCAGTGAATACAGGATCTCTGGAAACACCATATATTTT

size: -
J: TRBJ1-1
D: -
V: TRBV28
CDR3: CASNHGGTEAFF
DNA: TGTGCCAGCAATCACGGGGGGACTGAAGCTTTCTTT

size: -
J: TRBJ2-7
D: TRBD2
V: TRBV6-6
CDR3: CASTDSGYTYEQYF
DNA: TGTGCCAGCACGGATAGCGGGTACACCTACGAGCAGTACTTC

size: -
J: TRBJ1-4
D: TRBD1
V: TRBV5-1
CDR3: CASSTRTGRRLEKLFF
DNA: TGCGCCAGCAGCACTCGGACAGGGCGGAGGTTGGAAAAACTGTTTTTT

size: -
J: TRBJ2-7
D: -
V: TRBV29-1
CDR3: CSVGTSYEQYF
DNA: TGCAGCGTGGGGACATCCTACGAGCAGTACTTC

size: -
J: TRBJ1-1
D: -
V: TRBV10-3
CDR3: CAISLATNTEAFF
DNA: TGTGCCATCAGTTTGGCCACGAACACTGAAGCTTTCTTT

size: -
J: TRBJ2-1
D: TRBD2
V: TRBV18
CDR3: CASSPPLAAGDLDEQFF
DNA: TGTGCCAGCTCACCACCACTAGCGGCAGGCGATCTTGATGAGCAGTTCTTC

size: -
J: TRBJ2-5
D: -
V: TRBV28
CDR3: CASSRNPRNSQETQYF
DNA: TGTGCCAGCAGTAGGAACCCGAGAAACAGCCAAGAGACCCAGTACTTC

size: -
J: TRBJ2-5
D: -
V: TRBV5-1
CDR3: CASSLVGSGVQETQYF
DNA: TGCGCCAGCAGCTTGGTCGGTAGCGGAGTCCAAGAGACCCAGTACTTC

size: -
J: TRBJ2-3
D: TRBD2
V: TRBV9
CDR3: CASSGAGGSTDTQYF
DNA: TGTGCCAGCAGCGGGGCGGGAGGGAGCACAGATACGCAGTATTTT

size: -
J: TRBJ1-2
D: TRBD1
V: TRBV27
CDR3: CASRPTGAAYGYTF
DNA: TGTGCCAGCAGACCCACAGGGGCTGCCTATGGCTACACCTTC

size: -
J: TRBJ1-5
D: -
V: TRBV27
CDR3: CASILRAGSNQPQHF
DNA: TGTGCCAGCATTCTCCGGGCGGGTAGCAATCAGCCCCAGCATTTT

size: -
J: TRBJ1-5
D: -
V: TRBV6-5
CDR3: CASSYDIYQPQHF
DNA: TGTGCCAGCAGTTACGACATATATCAGCCCCAGCATTTT

size: -
J: TRBJ1-1
D: -
V: TRBV28
CDR3: CASSRTPGTTNTEAFF
DNA: TGTGCCAGCAGTCGTACCCCCGGGACTACGAACACTGAAGCTTTCTTT

size: -
J: TRBJ2-5
D: -
V: TRBV25-1
CDR3: CASSEIGAQETQYF
DNA: TGTGCCAGCAGTGAAATAGGGGCTCAAGAGACCCAGTACTTC

size: -
J: TRBJ1-1
D: -
V: TRBV11-2
CDR3: CASSLEGGAEAFF
DNA: TGTGCCAGCAGCTTAGAAGGGGGTGCTGAAGCTTTCTTT